This T cell receptor beta chain was identified during a study of T cell responses to AZD1222 COVID-19 vaccine. Study-level information: Investigators merged groups given second doses at roughly 4 or roughly 12 weeks.

The ends were cut back, 1 base at V and 7 bases at J, with 14 bases in the middle. This CDR3 comprises 15 residues. Germline CDR1 and CDR2: SGHNT and YYREEE (reference sequence). The data were produced by immunoSEQ multiplex PCR, yet TCRdb's version contains in-frame clones alone and is incomplete. This table has 85,000 to 100,000 clones, approximately 86% appearing once. In its sample, this clone was seen once. The source material was peripheral blood, sampled on day 0 of AZD1222 vaccination. This sequence was found in an adult in good health. V is TRBV5-4 and J is TRBJ2-2, with D possibly TRBD2 on 6 matching bases. The CDR3 sequence: CASSLRIAEGGELFF. CDR3 bases: TGTGCCAGCAGCTTGAGGATAGCGGAGGGCGGGGAGCTGTTTTTT. Full variable domain (remainder filled in from reference TRBV5-4 and TRBJ2-2): ETGVTQSPTHLIKTRGQQVTLRCSSQSGHNTVSWYQQALGQGPQFIFQYYREEENGRGNFPPRFSGLQFPNYSSELNVNALELDDSALYLCASSLRIAEGGELFFGEGSRLTVL.